The 27 T cell receptor beta chains below all came from one sample that was sequenced in a study of blood T cells in healthy people across ages. Primed by a sample-barcoded 5' primer and a J-beta primer mix, a second PCR proceeded for roughly 7 to 12 cycles. TCRdb analysed the 5' RACE reads with MiXCR anew, one entry per CDR3 protein. The repertoire has hundreds of thousands of distinct CDR3 sequences, around 48% of them found once; the top ten carry around a third. Sequencing input: blood. Receptors were obtained from an older woman in good health.

The chain carries TRBV7-2 and TRBJ2-7; D is perhaps TRBD1 (6 bases). The CDR3 totals 15 residues. Between the trimmed V and J ends, which lost 5 bases and 1 base, there was a span of 15 bases. The germline V gene encodes CDR1 SGHTA and CDR2 FQGNSA. As DNA, the CDR3 is TGTGCCAGCAGCATCAGGCCGGACAGTTCCTACGAGCAGTACTTC. Residues: CASSIRPDSSYEQYF.

The gene calls are TRBV7-2 and TRBJ2-5; 7 bases fit TRBD1. Per germline, CDR1 SGHTA and CDR2 FQGNSA. The CDR3 spans 14 residues. J was trimmed by 5 bases and V by 5 bases; bases with no gene match: 8. The CDR3 sequence is CASSPTGRGETQYF. CDR3 nucleotides: TGTGCCAGCAGCCCGACAGGGAGAGGGGAGACCCAGTACTTC.

This clonotype was counted a few times. The V gene is TRBV6-5, the J gene TRBJ1-1; no firm D call. This CDR3 has 13 amino acids. Germline V lookup: CDR1 MNHEY, CDR2 SVGAGI. Trimming removed 2 bases from V and 5 bases from J, with 9 bases in between. The chain's CDR3 is CASSYVQGTEAFF. The CDR3 nucleotides are TGTGCCAGCAGTTACGTGCAAGGAACTGAAGCTTTCTTT.

This clonotype turned up a few times. This chain connects TRBV27 to TRBJ2-4; D unresolved. Germline V gene lookup returns CDR1 MNHEY and CDR2 SMNVEV (reference sequence). The V end lost 2 bases, the J end lost 4 bases, and 6 bases lay between the germline ends. The CDR3 totals 13 residues. The CDR3 region is CASSLADKNIQYF. CDR3 bases: TGTGCCAGCAGTTTAGCGGATAAAAACATTCAGTACTTC.

In this sample, this clonotype turned up many times. This sequence joins TRBV7-2 and TRBJ2-3; TRBD2 agrees at 8 bases. This CDR3 contains 17 residues. CDR1 and CDR2 (germline): SGHTA, FQGNSA. The junction had 13 bases not matched to a gene; V was cut back by 5 bases and J by 3 bases. The CDR3 reads CASSLRAGERRTDTQYF. The DNA for the CDR3 is TGTGCCAGCAGCCTACGAGCGGGAGAGAGACGGACAGATACGCAGTATTTT.

The chain carries TRBV6-6 and TRBJ2-3; no firm D call. Germline V CDR1 and CDR2: MNHNY, SVGAGI (reference sequence). CDR3 length equals 15 residues. Trimming took 3 bases from V and 4 from J, leaving 14 bases between them. The CDR3 spells CASSYSAGAADTQYF. In DNA, the CDR3 is TGTGCCAGCAGTTATAGTGCCGGAGCAGCAGATACGCAGTATTTT.

This sequence joins TRBV27 and TRBJ1-2; the match to TRBD1 covers 7 bases. J lost 7 bases, V lost 5 bases, and 13 bases had no gene match. Germline CDR1 reads MNHEY; CDR2 reads SMNVEV (reference sequence). The CDR3 is 15 amino acids. DNA of the CDR3: TGTGCCAGCAGTACCCGGGACAGACTACCTATTGGCTACACCTTC. This encodes CASSTRDRLPIGYTF.

This rearrangement joins TRBV27 to TRBJ1-5; 7 nucleotides match TRBD1. Looked up from germline, CDR1 is MNHEY and CDR2 is SMNVEV (reference sequence). The CDR3 loop spans 16 amino acids. Unmatched junction bases numbered 12, after V lost 5 bases and J lost 5 bases. Here the CDR3 DNA reads TGTGCCAGCAGTCCCCAGACAGGGATTCGGCATCAGCCCCAGCATTTT. It codes for CASSPQTGIRHQPQHF.

In this sample, this clonotype turned up a few times. The J gene is TRBJ2-7, the V gene TRBV5-1, with 9 bases matching TRBD1. In germline, CDR1 is SGHRS, CDR2 YFSETQ. CDR3 length equals 15 residues. Unmatched junction bases numbered 8, after V lost 4 bases and J lost 3 bases. CDR3 in DNA: TGCGCCAGCAGCCTTCTTACAGGGGGCAACTACGAGCAGTACTTC. Encoded protein: CASSLLTGGNYEQYF.

This sequence joins TRBV14 and TRBJ2-7; D possibly corresponds to TRBD1 (5 bases). Per germline, CDR1 SGHDN and CDR2 FVKESK. This CDR3 contains 12 residues. Trimming cost V 0 bases and J 10 bases, with 10 bases left between them. The CDR3 nucleotides read TGTGCCAGCAGCCAAGAGTGGGGCCACCAGTACTTC. Translating it yields CASSQEWGHQYF. The full variable domain, its missing parts supplied by reference TRBV14 and TRBJ2-7, is EAGVTQFPSHSVIEKGQTVTLRCDPISGHDNLYWYRRVMGKEIKFLLHFVKESKQDESGMPNNRFLAERTGGTYSTLKVQPAELEDSGVYFCASSQEWGHQYFGPGTRLTVT.

The V and J genes are TRBV5-1 and TRBJ1-4; 10 bases match TRBD1. Germline CDR1 and CDR2: SGHRS and YFSETQ. With V trimmed by 10 bases and J by 6 bases, 12 bases remained unmatched. The CDR3 runs 15 residues. In nucleotides, the CDR3 is TGCGCCTGCACCGAGACAGGGGGCGGTCATGAAAAACTGTTTTTT. Protein sequence: CACTETGGGHEKLFF.

This clonotype has a handful of counts. The chain joins TRBV14 to TRBJ1-4; D call uncertain. The CDR3 covers 13 residues. The germline V and J ends were trimmed by 0 bases and 15 bases, with 14 bases remaining between them. Germline CDR1 reads SGHDN; CDR2 reads FVKESK. The DNA of the CDR3 is TGTGCCAGCAGCCAAGATCAAGTGGGGAGAGTGTTTTTT. Its protein product is CASSQDQVGRVFF.

The CDR3 DNA is TGCAGTGCTAGCCCCCAGGTGATCTACAATGAGCAGTTCTTC. The encoded protein is CSASPQVIYNEQFF. The V call is TRBV20-1, the J call TRBJ2-1; D remains ambiguous. The CDR3 spans 14 residues. V was cut by 3 bases and J by 3 bases, with 12 bases left in between. CDR1 is DFQATT, CDR2 SNEGSKA, per germline (reference sequence).

Notes on this clonotype: A much larger clone differs from this one at a single base, so this may be a read error. The chain carries TRBV29-1 and TRBJ2-2; TRBD2 might be the D (5 bases). This CDR3 contains 12 residues. Germline V gene sequence: CDR1 SQVTM, CDR2 ANQGSEA. CDR3 in DNA: TGCAGCGAACAGACTAACACCAGGGAGCTGTTTTTT. As protein: CSEQTNTRELFF.

This clonotype was observed a few times. J is TRBJ2-3 and V is TRBV7-2, with D perhaps TRBD2 (6 bases). Trimming took 11 bases from V and 2 from J, leaving 20 bases between them. Germline V gives CDR1 SGHTA, CDR2 FQGNSA. The CDR3 loop spans 15 amino acids. This CDR3 is CAVRAVGGPTDTQYF. CDR3 nucleotides: TGTGCCGTCAGGGCCGTGGGGGGACCCACAGATACGCAGTATTTT.

This chain's CDR3 is CASSPPVRTVSYNEQFF. CDR3 DNA sequence: TGTGCCAGCTCCCCCCCTGTGAGGACAGTTTCCTACAATGAGCAGTTCTTC. The gene calls are TRBV18 and TRBJ2-1; D is perhaps TRBD1 (6 bases). There are 17 residues in the CDR3. V lost 6 bases, J lost 1 base, and 19 bases lay in between. CDR1 and CDR2 from the germline V gene are KGHSH and LQKENI.

V usage is TRBV25-1 and J usage is TRBJ2-3; TRBD2 matches at 15 bases. Germline assignment: CDR1 MGHDK and CDR2 SYGVNS. The V segment lost 0 bases and the J segment 12 bases; nucleotides outside the gene matches: 10. The CDR3 totals 17 residues. CDR3 amino acids: CASSEYKPGLAGGCQYF. The CDR3 region has the DNA TGTGCCAGCAGTGAATATAAACCGGGACTAGCGGGAGGATGTCAGTATTTT.

About this clonotype itself: At one boundary the junction diverges from the germline segment, which might be a read error. The chain combines TRBV6-2 or TRBV6-3 with TRBJ2-1; D is undetermined. The CDR3 has 12 residues. CDR1 MNHEY and CDR2 SVGEGT come from the germline V gene. Written as DNA, the CDR3 is TGTGCCTGCAGTCCGGCGTACAATGGGCAGTTCTTC. This codes for CACSPAYNGQFF.

This chain joins TRBV4-3 and TRBJ2-1, with unresolved D. CDR3 length: 16 residues. Germline V gives CDR1 LGHNA, CDR2 YSLEER. Trimming took 1 base from V and 9 from J, leaving 19 bases between them. In nucleotides, the CDR3 is TGCGCCAGCAGCCAAGGAAATCGTAACAAGGATAGTGAGCAGTTCTTC. It codes for CASSQGNRNKDSEQFF.

This clonotype was seen only a few times. This rearrangement joins TRBV20-1 to TRBJ2-4, with 8 bases fitting TRBD2. Germline V CDR1 and CDR2: DFQATT, SNEGSKA (reference sequence). The CDR3 has 19 amino acids. Losses at the gene ends were 1 base for V and 1 base for J; bases not matched to a gene: 15. As DNA, the CDR3 is TGCAGTGCTAGAGTCAAAAGCGGGAGTGGCTGGTGGGCCAAAAACATTCAGTACTTC. Amino acid sequence: CSARVKSGSGWWAKNIQYF.

The chain is built from TRBV20-1 and TRBJ2-6; D call uncertain. V lost 5 bases, J lost 1 base, and 12 bases lay in between. The CDR3 has 15 amino acids. Germline CDR1 DFQATT, CDR2 SNEGSKA (reference sequence). In nucleotides, the CDR3 is TGCAGTGCTCCTCGGGCGAATTCTGGGGCCAACGTCCTGACTTTC. It yields the protein CSAPRANSGANVLTF.

This rearrangement joins TRBV20-1 to TRBJ2-1; possibly TRBD1 for D (5 bases). Trimming took 3 bases from V and 1 from J, leaving 10 bases between them. From germline, CDR1 is DFQATT and CDR2 SNEGSKA (reference sequence). The CDR3 loop spans 14 amino acids. The CDR3 loop reads CSASDSSSYNEQFF. DNA for the CDR3: TGCAGTGCTAGCGACAGTTCTTCCTACAATGAGCAGTTCTTC.

The chain couples TRBV14 to TRBJ2-1; D is possibly TRBD1 or TRBD2 (6 bases each). Trimming left V 2 bases short and J 5 bases short, with 19 bases between. In germline, CDR1 is SGHDN, CDR2 FVKESK. CDR3 length: 17 amino acids. As DNA, the CDR3 is TGTGCCAGCAGCCAACGGGACACCCGCCCGGGAGACAATGAGCAGTTCTTC. Protein: CASSQRDTRPGDNEQFF.

This clonotype was detected only a few times. The rearrangement links TRBV3-1 to TRBJ1-6; TRBD1 matches 8 bases. CDR1 LGHDT and CDR2 YNNKEL come from the germline V gene (reference sequence). The J segment lost 10 bases and the V segment lost 5 bases, leaving 7 bases of the junction unmatched. There are 14 residues in the CDR3. Here the CDR3 reads CASSSGQGRSPLHF. CDR3 in DNA: TGTGCCAGCAGCTCCGGACAGGGACGGTCACCCCTCCACTTT.

The chain has TRBV6-6 and TRBJ2-3; D gene uncertain. This CDR3 is 14 amino acids long. The V gene lost 6 bases and the J gene lost 0 bases, with 10 bases spanning the gap. Germline CDR1 and CDR2: MNHNY and SVGAGI (reference sequence). Here the CDR3 DNA reads TGTGCCAGCAGCCCCTGGCCTAGCACAGATACGCAGTATTTT. It is translated as CASSPWPSTDTQYF.

The chain recombines TRBV3-1 with TRBJ2-7; D is unclear. V was trimmed by 0 bases and J by 0 bases, leaving 12 bases between them. Per germline, CDR1 LGHDT and CDR2 YNNKEL (reference sequence). The CDR3 totals 16 residues. CDR3 in amino acids: CASSQDLGRSSYEQYF. CDR3 DNA: TGTGCCAGCAGCCAAGATCTCGGCAGGAGCTCCTACGAGCAGTACTTC.

The chain has TRBV20-1 and TRBJ1-6, with TRBD1 as a possible D gene (5 bases). CDR3 length equals 14 residues. Trimming shortened V by 4 bases and J by 10 bases, and 17 bases separated the two germline ends. Germline V gene data show CDR1 as DFQATT and CDR2 as SNEGSKA (reference sequence). CDR3 sequence (DNA): TGCAGTGCTACCTCCCTACAGGACCCATCACCCCTCCACTTT. It encodes CSATSLQDPSPLHF.